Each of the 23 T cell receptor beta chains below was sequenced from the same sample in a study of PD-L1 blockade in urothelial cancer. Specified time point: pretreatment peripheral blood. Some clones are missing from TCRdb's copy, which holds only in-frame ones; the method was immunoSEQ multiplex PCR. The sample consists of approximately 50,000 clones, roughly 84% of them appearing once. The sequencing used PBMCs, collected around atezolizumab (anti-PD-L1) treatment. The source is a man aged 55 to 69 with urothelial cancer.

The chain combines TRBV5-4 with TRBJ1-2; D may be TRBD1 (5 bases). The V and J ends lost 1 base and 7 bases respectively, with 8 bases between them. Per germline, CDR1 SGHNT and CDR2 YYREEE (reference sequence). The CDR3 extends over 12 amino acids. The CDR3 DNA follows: TGTGCCAGCAGCTTGTCGACAGCTGGCTACACCTTC. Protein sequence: CASSLSTAGYTF. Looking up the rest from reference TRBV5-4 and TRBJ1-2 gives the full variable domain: ETGVTQSPTHLIKTRGQQVTLRCSSQSGHNTVSWYQQALGQGPQFIFQYYREEENGRGNFPPRFSGLQFPNYSSELNVNALELDDSALYLCASSLSTAGYTFGSGTRLTVV.

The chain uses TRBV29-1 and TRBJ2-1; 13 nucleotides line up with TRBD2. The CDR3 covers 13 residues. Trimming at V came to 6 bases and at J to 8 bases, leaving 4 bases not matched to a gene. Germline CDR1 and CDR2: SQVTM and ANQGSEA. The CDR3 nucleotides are TGCAGCGTGGGACTAGCGGGAATCGATGAGCAGTTCTTC. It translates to CSVGLAGIDEQFF.

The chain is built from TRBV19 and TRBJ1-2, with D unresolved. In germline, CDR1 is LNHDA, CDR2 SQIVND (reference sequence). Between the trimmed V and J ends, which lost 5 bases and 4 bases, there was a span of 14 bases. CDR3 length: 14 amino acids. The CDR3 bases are TGTGCCAGTAGTCATCCTCTAGCTGTCTATGGCTACACCTTC. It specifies CASSHPLAVYGYTF.

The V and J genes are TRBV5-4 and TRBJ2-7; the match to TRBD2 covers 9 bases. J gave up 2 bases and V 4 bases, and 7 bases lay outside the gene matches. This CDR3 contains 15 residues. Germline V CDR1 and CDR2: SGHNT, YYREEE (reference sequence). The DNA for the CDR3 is TGTGCCAGCAGCCTGGCGGCTAGCGGGGCCTACGAGCAGTACTTC. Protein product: CASSLAASGAYEQYF.

CDR3 protein: CASSSHTASGGYTF. The CDR3 DNA reads TGTGCCAGCAGCTCCCACACGGCTTCGGGAGGCTACACCTTC. V is TRBV9 and J is TRBJ1-2; D not resolved. The CDR3 runs 14 residues. Looked up from germline, CDR1 is SGDLS and CDR2 is YYNGEE. V shed 4 bases and J shed 8 bases, with 18 bases lying between them.

The CDR3 reads CASSGSGSYNEQFF. CDR3 nucleotides: TGTGCCAGCAGCGGTAGCGGGAGCTACAATGAGCAGTTCTTC. V usage is TRBV9 and J usage is TRBJ2-1; 9 nucleotides agree with TRBD2. Germline V gene sequence: CDR1 SGDLS, CDR2 YYNGEE. With 3 bases clipped from V and 3 bases from J, the junction kept 1 base outside the gene matches. This CDR3 is built from 14 residues.

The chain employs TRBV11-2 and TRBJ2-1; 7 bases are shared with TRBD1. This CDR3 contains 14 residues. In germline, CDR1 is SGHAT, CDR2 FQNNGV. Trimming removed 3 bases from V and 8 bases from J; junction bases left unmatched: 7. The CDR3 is CASSLDRLSDEQFF. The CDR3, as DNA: TGTGCCAGCAGCTTGGACAGGTTAAGCGATGAGCAGTTCTTC.

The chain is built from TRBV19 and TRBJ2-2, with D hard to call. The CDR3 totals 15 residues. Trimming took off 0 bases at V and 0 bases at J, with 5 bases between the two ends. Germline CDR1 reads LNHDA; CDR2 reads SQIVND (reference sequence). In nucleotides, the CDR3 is TGTGCCAGTAGTATAGACAGATCGAACACCGGGGAGCTGTTTTTT. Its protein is CASSIDRSNTGELFF.

The CDR3 loop is CAWGGVGEATEAFF. The CDR3 nucleotides read TGTGCCTGGGGGGGGGTAGGGGAGGCCACTGAAGCTTTCTTT. The chain couples TRBV30 to TRBJ1-1, with a possible D match to TRBD1 (5 bases). In germline, CDR1 is GTSNPN, CDR2 SVGIG (reference sequence). This CDR3 spans 14 amino acids. Trimming removed 5 bases from V and 4 bases from J, with 17 bases in between.

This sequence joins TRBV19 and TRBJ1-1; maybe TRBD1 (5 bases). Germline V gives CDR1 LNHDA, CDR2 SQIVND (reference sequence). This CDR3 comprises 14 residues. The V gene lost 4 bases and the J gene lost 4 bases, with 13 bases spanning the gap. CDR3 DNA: TGTGCCAGTAGTACAGGGTTCTTTGTCACTGAAGCTTTCTTT. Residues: CASSTGFFVTEAFF.

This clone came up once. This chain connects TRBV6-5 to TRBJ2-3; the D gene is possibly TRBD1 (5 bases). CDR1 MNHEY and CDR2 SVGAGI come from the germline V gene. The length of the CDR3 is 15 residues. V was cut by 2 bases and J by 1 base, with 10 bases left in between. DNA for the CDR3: TGTGCCAGCAGTTACCTAGGGGCAGGCACAGATACGCAGTATTTT. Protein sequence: CASSYLGAGTDTQYF.

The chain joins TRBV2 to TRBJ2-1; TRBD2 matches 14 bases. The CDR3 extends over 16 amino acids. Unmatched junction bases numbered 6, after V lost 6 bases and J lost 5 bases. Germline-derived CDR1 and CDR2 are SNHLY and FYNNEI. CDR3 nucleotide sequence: TGTGCCAGCAGGACTAGCGGGGGGGCGGGGCACAATGAGCAGTTCTTC. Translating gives CASRTSGGAGHNEQFF.

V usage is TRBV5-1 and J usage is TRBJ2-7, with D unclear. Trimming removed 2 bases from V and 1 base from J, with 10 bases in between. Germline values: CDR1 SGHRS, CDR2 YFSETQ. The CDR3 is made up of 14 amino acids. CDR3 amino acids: CASSLITVSYEQYF. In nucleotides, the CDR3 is TGCGCCAGCAGCTTAATCACAGTTTCCTACGAGCAGTACTTC.

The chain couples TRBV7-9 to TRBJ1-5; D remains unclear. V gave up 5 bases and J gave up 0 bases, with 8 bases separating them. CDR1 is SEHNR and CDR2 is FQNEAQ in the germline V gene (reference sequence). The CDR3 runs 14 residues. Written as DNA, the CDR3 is TGTGCCAGCAGCGGAGTTAATAGCAATCAGCCCCAGCATTTT. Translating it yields CASSGVNSNQPQHF. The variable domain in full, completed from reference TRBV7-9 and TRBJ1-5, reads DTGVSQNPRHKITKRGQNVTFRCDPISEHNRLYWYRQTLGQGPEFLTYFQNEAQLEKSRLLSDRFSAERPKGSFSTLEIQRTEQGDSAMYLCASSGVNSNQPQHFGDGTRLSIL.

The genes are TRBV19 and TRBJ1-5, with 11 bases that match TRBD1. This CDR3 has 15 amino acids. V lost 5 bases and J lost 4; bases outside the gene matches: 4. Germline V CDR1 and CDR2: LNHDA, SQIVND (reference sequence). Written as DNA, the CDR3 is TGTGCCAGTAGTGCCGGGACAGGGGGTAATCAGCCCCAGCATTTT. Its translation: CASSAGTGGNQPQHF.

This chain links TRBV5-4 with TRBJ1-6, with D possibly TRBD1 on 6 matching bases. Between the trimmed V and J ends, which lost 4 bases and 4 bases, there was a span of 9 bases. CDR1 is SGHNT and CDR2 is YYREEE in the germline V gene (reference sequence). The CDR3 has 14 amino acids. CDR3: CASSRGQYNSPLHF. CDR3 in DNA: TGTGCCAGCAGCCGGGGACAATATAATTCACCCCTCCACTTT.

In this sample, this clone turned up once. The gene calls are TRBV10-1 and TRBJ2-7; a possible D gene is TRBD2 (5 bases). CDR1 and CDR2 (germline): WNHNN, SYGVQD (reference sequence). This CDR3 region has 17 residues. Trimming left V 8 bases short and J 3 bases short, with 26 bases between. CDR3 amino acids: CASFCRATLDWNYEQYF. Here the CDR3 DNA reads TGCGCCAGCTTTTGTAGGGCGACCCTGGACTGGAACTACGAGCAGTACTTC.

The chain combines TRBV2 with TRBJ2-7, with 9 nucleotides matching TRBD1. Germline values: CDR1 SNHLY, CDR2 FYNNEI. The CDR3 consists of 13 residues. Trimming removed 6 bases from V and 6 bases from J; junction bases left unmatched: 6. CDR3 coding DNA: TGTGCCAGCAGCAGGGACAGGGTAACCGAGCAGTACTTC. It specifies CASSRDRVTEQYF.

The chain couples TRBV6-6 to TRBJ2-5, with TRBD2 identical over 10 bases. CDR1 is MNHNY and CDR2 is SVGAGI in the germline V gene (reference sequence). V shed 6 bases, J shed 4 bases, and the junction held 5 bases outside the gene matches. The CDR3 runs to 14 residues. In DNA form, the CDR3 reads TGTGCCAGCAGAAGCGGGAGGGATCTAGAGACCCAGTACTTC. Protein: CASRSGRDLETQYF.

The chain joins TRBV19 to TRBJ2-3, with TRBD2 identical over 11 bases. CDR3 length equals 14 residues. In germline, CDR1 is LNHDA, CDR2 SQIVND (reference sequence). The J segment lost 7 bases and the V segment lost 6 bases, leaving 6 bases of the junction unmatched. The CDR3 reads CASRGLAGGNTQYF. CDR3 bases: TGTGCCAGTAGAGGTCTAGCGGGGGGAAATACGCAGTATTTT.

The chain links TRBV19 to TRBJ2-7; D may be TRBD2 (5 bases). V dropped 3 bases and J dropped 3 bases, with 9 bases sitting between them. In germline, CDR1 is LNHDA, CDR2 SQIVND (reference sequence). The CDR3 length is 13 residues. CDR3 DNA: TGTGCCAGTAGTATTGGGCGGGTCTACGAGCAGTACTTC. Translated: CASSIGRVYEQYF.

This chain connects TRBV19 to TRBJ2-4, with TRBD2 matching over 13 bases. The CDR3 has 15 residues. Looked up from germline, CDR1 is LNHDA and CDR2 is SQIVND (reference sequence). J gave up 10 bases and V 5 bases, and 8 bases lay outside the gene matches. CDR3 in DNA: TGTGCCAGTAGTCCCCCCACTAGCGGGGGGGTTATTCAGTACTTC. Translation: CASSPPTSGGVIQYF.

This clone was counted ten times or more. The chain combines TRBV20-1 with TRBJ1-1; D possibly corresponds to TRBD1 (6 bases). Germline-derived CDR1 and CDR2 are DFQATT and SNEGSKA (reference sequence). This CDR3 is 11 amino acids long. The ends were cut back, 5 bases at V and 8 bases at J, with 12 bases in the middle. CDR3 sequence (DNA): TGCAGTGCTGGCACGGGGGGCGAAGCTTTCTTT. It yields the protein CSAGTGGEAFF.